This T cell receptor (beta chain) was identified in a study of T cell responses to AZD1222 COVID-19 vaccine. Study results and caveats: Clonal diversity may have been underestimated in mostly white British donors.

Profiling relied on immunoSEQ multiplex PCR, and the TCRdb table lists in-frame clones only, not all of them. There are roughly 150,000 clones in the sample; more than 75% occur only once, and more than 1.5% lies in the top ten. Turning to this clone: Its antigen is not known.

Second-dose groups at about 4 or about 12 weeks were pooled. The V segment lost 3 bases and the J segment 4 bases; nucleotides outside the gene matches: 9. The CDR3 consists of 16 residues. Germline CDR1 is MNHNS and CDR2 is SASEGT. The TCR was taken from an adult who received the AZD1222 COVID-19 vaccine. This rearrangement joins TRBV6-1 to TRBJ2-3, with 8 bases matching TRBD2. The input for sequencing was peripheral blood, taken 28 days after the second AZD1222 dose. CDR3 bases: TGTGCCAGCAGTGAGGCACCCGCGGGAGGTCCAGATACGCAGTATTTT. Translating it yields CASSEAPAGGPDTQYF.